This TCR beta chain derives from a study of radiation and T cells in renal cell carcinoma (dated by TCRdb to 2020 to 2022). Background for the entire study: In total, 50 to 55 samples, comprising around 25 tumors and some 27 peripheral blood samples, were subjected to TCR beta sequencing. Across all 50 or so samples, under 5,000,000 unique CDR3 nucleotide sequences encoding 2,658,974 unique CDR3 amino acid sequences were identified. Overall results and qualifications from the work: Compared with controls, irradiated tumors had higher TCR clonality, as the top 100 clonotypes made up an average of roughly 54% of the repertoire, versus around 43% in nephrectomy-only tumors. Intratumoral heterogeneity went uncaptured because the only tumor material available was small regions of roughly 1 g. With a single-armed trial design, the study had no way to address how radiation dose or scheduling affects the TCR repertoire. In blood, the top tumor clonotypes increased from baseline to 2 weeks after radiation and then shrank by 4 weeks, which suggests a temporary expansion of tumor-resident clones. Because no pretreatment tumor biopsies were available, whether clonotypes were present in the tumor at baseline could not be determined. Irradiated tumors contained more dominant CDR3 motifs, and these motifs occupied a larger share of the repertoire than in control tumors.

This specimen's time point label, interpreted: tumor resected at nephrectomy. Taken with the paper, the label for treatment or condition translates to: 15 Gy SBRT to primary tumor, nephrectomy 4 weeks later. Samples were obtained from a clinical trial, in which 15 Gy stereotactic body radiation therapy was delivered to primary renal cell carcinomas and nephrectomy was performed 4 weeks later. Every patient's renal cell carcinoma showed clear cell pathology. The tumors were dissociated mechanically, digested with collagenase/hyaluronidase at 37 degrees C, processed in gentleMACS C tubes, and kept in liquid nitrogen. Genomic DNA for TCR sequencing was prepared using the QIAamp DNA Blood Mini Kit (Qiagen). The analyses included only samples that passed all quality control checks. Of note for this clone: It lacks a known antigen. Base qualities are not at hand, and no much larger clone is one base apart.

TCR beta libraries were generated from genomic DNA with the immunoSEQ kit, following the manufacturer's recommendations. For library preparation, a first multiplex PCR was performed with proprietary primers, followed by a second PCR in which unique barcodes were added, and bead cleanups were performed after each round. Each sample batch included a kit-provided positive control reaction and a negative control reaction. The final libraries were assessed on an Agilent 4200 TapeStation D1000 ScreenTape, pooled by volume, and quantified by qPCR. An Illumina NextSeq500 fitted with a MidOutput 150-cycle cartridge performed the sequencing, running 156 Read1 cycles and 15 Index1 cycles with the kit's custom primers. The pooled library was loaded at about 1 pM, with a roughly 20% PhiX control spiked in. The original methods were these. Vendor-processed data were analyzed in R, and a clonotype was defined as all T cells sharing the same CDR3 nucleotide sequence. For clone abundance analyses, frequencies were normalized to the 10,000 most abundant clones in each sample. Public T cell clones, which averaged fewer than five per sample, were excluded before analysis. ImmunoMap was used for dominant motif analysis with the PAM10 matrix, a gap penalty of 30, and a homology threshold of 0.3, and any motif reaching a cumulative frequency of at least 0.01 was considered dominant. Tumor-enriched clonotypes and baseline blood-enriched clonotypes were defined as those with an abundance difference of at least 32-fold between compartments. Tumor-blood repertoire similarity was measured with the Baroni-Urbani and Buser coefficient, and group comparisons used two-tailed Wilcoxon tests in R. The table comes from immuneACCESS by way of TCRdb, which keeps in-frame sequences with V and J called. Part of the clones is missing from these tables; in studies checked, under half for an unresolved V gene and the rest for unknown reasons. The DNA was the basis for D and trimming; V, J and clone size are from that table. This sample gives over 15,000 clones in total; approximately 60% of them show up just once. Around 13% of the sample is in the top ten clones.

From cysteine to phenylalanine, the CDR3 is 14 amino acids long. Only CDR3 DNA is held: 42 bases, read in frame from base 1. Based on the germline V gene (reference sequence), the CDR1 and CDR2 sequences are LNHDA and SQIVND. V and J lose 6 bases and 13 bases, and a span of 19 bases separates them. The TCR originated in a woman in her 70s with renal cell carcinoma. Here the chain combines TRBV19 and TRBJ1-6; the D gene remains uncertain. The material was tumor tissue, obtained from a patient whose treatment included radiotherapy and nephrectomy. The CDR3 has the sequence CASRRVRDSGPLHF. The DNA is TGTGCCAGTAGAAGGGTGAGGGATTCGGGGCCCCTCCACTTT.